The rows below give T cell receptor beta chains drawn from one sample of a study of CD8 T cells in Susac syndrome. TCRdb passed the immunoSEQ multiplex PCR reads through MiXCR, listing each CDR3 protein once. The sample shows roughly 170,000 distinct CDR3 sequences, around 93% of them seen only once. What was sequenced was CD4+ T cells from PBMCs. Receptors were obtained from a human donor with multiple sclerosis. The CDR3 runs from the conserved cysteine through the conserved F or W. The D gene is left open where the match is weak. Clone size is shown for a subset of rows, as once, few, many or a class of expanded clone.

>TRBJ2-7|.|TRBV6-2/TRBV6-3|.
CASTSTYEQYF
TGTGCCAGCACCTCAACTTACGAGCAGTACTTC
>TRBJ2-1|.|TRBV29-1|.
CSVGVSGDEQFF
TGCAGCGTTGGAGTGAGTGGAGATGAGCAGTTCTTC
>TRBJ2-3|TRBD2|TRBV12-3/TRBV12-4|.
CASSRLAGDLLDF
TGTGCCAGCAGTCGACTAGCGGGGGACCTCCTGGATTTT
>TRBJ2-3|TRBD2|TRBV7-2|.
CASSLQRGATDTQYF
TGTGCCAGCAGCTTACAGCGGGGCGCCACAGATACGCAGTATTTT
>TRBJ2-2|.|TRBV5-1|.
CASSLGSNTGELFF
TGCGCCAGCAGCTTGGGCTCCAACACCGGGGAGCTGTTTTTT
>TRBJ2-2|.|TRBV3-1|.
CASSLGPRTGELFF
TGTGCCAGCAGCTTGGGACCTAGGACCGGGGAGCTGTTTTTT
>TRBJ2-4|.|TRBV28|.
CASSPRRGPPTKNIQYF
TGTGCCAGCAGTCCCCGTCGAGGGCCCCCAACCAAAAACATTCAGTACTTC
>TRBJ1-2|.|TRBV7-9|.
CASSSSSYGYTF
TGTGCCAGCAGCTCAAGCAGTTATGGCTACACCTTC
>TRBJ1-2|TRBD1|TRBV28|.
CASSKPRTGKYGYTF
TGTGCCAGCAGTAAACCCCGGACAGGGAAATATGGCTACACCTTC
>TRBJ2-7|.|TRBV28|.
CASRQGDHSYEQYF
TGTGCCAGCAGACAAGGGGACCACTCCTACGAGCAGTACTTC
>TRBJ2-6|TRBD2|TRBV2|.
CASRGTSSSGANVLTF
TGTGCCAGCCGGGGGACTAGCAGCTCTGGGGCCAACGTCCTGACTTTC
>TRBJ2-7|.|TRBV19|.
CASSGQYAYEQYF
TGTGCCAGTAGCGGACAGTATGCCTACGAGCAGTACTTC
>TRBJ1-1|TRBD1|TRBV3-1|.
CASSLRQGSTEAFF
TGTGCCAGCAGCTTAAGACAGGGCTCTACTGAAGCTTTTTTT
>TRBJ2-5|TRBD2|TRBV20-1|.
CSANLAGGKETQYF
TGCAGTGCCAATCTAGCGGGAGGGAAAGAGACCCAGTACTTC
>TRBJ2-7|.|TRBV7-8|.
CASSSSYRVEQYF
TGTGCCAGCAGCTCTAGTTACCGGGTCGAGCAGTACTTC
>TRBJ1-2|TRBD1|TRBV20-1|once
CSARRQGTYGYTF
TGCAGTGCTAGACGACAGGGTACCTATGGCTACACCTTC
>TRBJ1-5|.|TRBV27|.
CASSPSGLQPQHF
TGTGCCAGCAGTCCGTCAGGGTTGCAGCCCCAGCATTTT
>TRBJ2-6|.|TRBV19|.
CASRGFARRTDSGANVLTF
TGTGCCAGTAGGGGGTTCGCAAGGCGGACTGACTCTGGGGCCAACGTCCTGACTTTC
>TRBJ2-7|.|TRBV6-5|.
CASSYWAVDAYEQYF
TGTGCCAGCAGTTACTGGGCAGTAGACGCCTACGAGCAGTACTTC
>TRBJ1-1|.|TRBV19|.
CASSAQHLNTEAFF
TGTGCCAGTAGCGCTCAACACTTGAACACTGAAGCTTTCTTT
>TRBJ2-7|.|TRBV11-2|.
CASRVSTGRDEQYF
TGTGCCAGCAGGGTTTCGACAGGGAGGGACGAGCAGTACTTC
>TRBJ2-7|.|TRBV5-4|.
CASSLRGSPWGQYF
TGTGCCAGCAGCTTGCGGGGGAGCCCTTGGGGGCAGTACTTC
>TRBJ1-5|.|TRBV27|.
CASSSIRDNYSNQPQHF
TGTGCCAGCAGTTCGATCCGGGACAATTATAGCAATCAGCCCCAGCATTTT
>TRBJ1-2|.|TRBV10-2|once
CASSAGTPGYTF
TGCGCCAGCAGTGCCGGGACGCCCGGCTACACCTTC
>TRBJ2-7|.|TRBV20-1|once
CSAPRAGAVYEQYF
TGCAGTGCGCCCCGGGCCGGAGCGGTCTACGAGCAGTACTTC
>TRBJ1-1|.|TRBV30|.
CAWSVRPTEAFF
TGTGCCTGGAGTGTACGTCCCACTGAAGCTTTCTTT
>TRBJ2-5|.|TRBV2|many
CASSAGETQYF
TGTGCCAGCAGTGCGGGGGAGACCCAGTACTTC
>TRBJ2-1|.|TRBV20-1|once
CSARGLGDSKDEQFF
TGCAGTGCTAGAGGACTCGGTGATAGCAAGGATGAGCAGTTCTTC
>TRBJ2-3|.|TRBV12-3/TRBV12-4|once
CASSPGPPGTVYSRDTQYF
TGTGCCAGCAGTCCCGGGCCCCCCGGGACGGTTTATAGTAGAGATACGCAGTATTTT
>TRBJ2-7|TRBD2|TRBV2|.
CATGGEQVDYEQYF
TGTGCCACCGGGGGGGAACAGGTCGATTACGAGCAGTACTTC
>TRBJ2-4|.|TRBV6-2/TRBV6-3|.
CASSYQGTPIQYF
TGTGCCAGCAGTTACCAGGGGACTCCCATTCAGTACTTC
>TRBJ2-6|TRBD1|TRBV12-3/TRBV12-4|.
CASSLGQGASGANVLTF
TGTGCCAGCAGTTTGGGACAGGGGGCTTCGGGGGCCAACGTCCTGACTTTC
>TRBJ2-7|TRBD1|TRBV3-1|.
CASSQRSQGSEQYF
TGTGCCAGCAGCCAAAGGTCACAGGGGAGCGAGCAGTACTTC
>TRBJ2-7|TRBD2|TRBV11-2|.
CASSFQDARGGYEQYF
TGTGCCAGCAGCTTTCAGGATGCCCGCGGGGGGTACGAGCAGTACTTC
>TRBJ2-7|.|TRBV6-1|few
CARGTYEQYF
TGTGCCCGGGGAACCTACGAGCAGTACTTC
>TRBJ2-1|TRBD2|TRBV7-2|.
CASSSLGGGAVRNEQFF
TGTGCCAGCAGCTCCTTGGGCGGGGGGGCTGTCCGCAATGAGCAGTTCTTC
>TRBJ2-5|.|TRBV19|.
CASSIGREESQETQYF
TGTGCCAGTAGTATTGGTAGGGAGGAATCCCAAGAGACCCAGTACTTC
>TRBJ1-2|TRBD1|TRBV10-3|.
CAISDFSGQAGYGYTF
TGTGCCATCAGTGATTTTTCGGGACAGGCCGGCTATGGCTACACCTTC
>TRBJ2-3|.|TRBV4-2|.
CASSPAGGISTDTQYF
TGTGCCAGCAGTCCCGCGGGCGGGATTAGCACAGATACGCAGTATTTT
>TRBJ2-1|TRBD2|TRBV4-3|.
CASSPVGAGGLSEQFF
TGCGCCAGCAGCCCGGTAGGGGCGGGAGGTTTAAGTGAGCAGTTCTTC
>TRBJ2-3|.|TRBV4-3|.
CASSQGDHSTDTQYF
TGCGCCAGCAGCCAAGGGGACCACAGCACAGATACGCAGTATTTT
>TRBJ1-5|.|TRBV15|.
CATSAINQPQHF
TGTGCCACCAGCGCGATCAATCAGCCCCAGCATTTT
>TRBJ2-1|.|TRBV9|.
CASSGDNEQFF
TGTGCCAGCAGCGGAGACAATGAGCAGTTCTTC
>TRBJ1-1|.|TRBV6-1|.
CASSEAQSRHRGNTEAFF
TGTGCCAGCAGTGAAGCGCAGAGCAGACACCGGGGGAACACTGAAGCTTTCTTT
>TRBJ2-3|TRBD2|TRBV18|.
CASSPPGLAGGTDTQYF
TGTGCCAGCTCACCACCGGGACTAGCGGGAGGAACAGATACGCAGTATTTT
>TRBJ2-3|TRBD1|TRBV10-2|.
CASGQGGGDTQYF
TGCGCCAGCGGACAGGGCGGCGGAGATACGCAGTATTTT
>TRBJ2-1|.|TRBV12-3/TRBV12-4|.
CASSLEGVNEQFF
TGTGCCAGCAGTTTAGAAGGGGTAAATGAGCAGTTCTTC
>TRBJ2-7|TRBD1|TRBV4-3|.
CASSRDRGWEQYF
TGCGCCAGCAGCCGGGACAGGGGTTGGGAGCAGTACTTC
>TRBJ1-1|.|TRBV13|.
CASTQMNTEAFF
TGTGCCAGCACCCAAATGAACACTGAAGCTTTCTTT
>TRBJ1-1|.|TRBV7-6|few
CASSLGVMTEAFF
TGTGCCAGCAGCTTAGGTGTAATGACTGAAGCTTTCTTT
>TRBJ1-1|.|TRBV29-1|.
CSVRQTVNTEAFF
TGCAGCGTCAGACAGACGGTTAACACTGAAGCTTTCTTT
>TRBJ1-3|.|TRBV10-3|.
CAIRDSSSGNTIYF
TGTGCCATCAGAGACAGTTCCTCTGGAAACACCATATATTTT
>TRBJ2-5|.|TRBV21-1|.
CASLYHETQYF
TGTGCCAGTTTATACCACGAGACCCAGTACTTC
>TRBJ2-5|.|TRBV11-2|.
CASSLVRRETQYF
TGTGCCAGCAGCTTAGTGAGGCGAGAGACCCAGTACTTC
>TRBJ2-3|.|TRBV30|.
CAWTGKGTDTQYF
TGTGCCTGGACAGGGAAGGGCACAGATACGCAGTATTTT